The next 32 T cell receptor beta chains were all read from a single sample in a study of a mutant IDH1 vaccine in newly diagnosed glioma. Clones were sequenced by immunoSEQ multiplex PCR, and TCRdb holds only the in-frame ones, with some missing. This sample carries about 60,000 clones, 75% to 90% of them seen once, and the ten largest clones take 1.3% to 1.5%. No antigen has been identified for these receptors. Time point here: week 23, last vaccination. A 20-mer mutant IDH1 peptide at 300 ug was injected subcutaneously with topical imiquimod. The material was PBMCs, obtained from a glioma patient whose treatment included an IDH1 peptide vaccine. These receptors came from a man in his forties with glioma.

This clone occurred a few times. The chain combines TRBV2 with TRBJ1-4; D not certain. This CDR3 region has 13 residues. Trimming removed 7 bases at V and 5 bases at J, with 11 bases between. Germline V gene lookup returns CDR1 SNHLY and CDR2 FYNNEI. The CDR3 reads CASNQVTNEKLFF. The CDR3 DNA follows: TGTGCCAGCAATCAGGTCACCAATGAAAAACTGTTTTTT.

The CDR3: CASSSLGAGPYNIQYF. CDR3 sequence (DNA): TGTGCCAGCAGTTCGTTGGGAGCCGGGCCCTATAACATTCAGTACTTC. The chain combines TRBV2 with TRBJ2-4, with D possibly matching TRBD2 (5 bases). CDR1 SNHLY and CDR2 FYNNEI come from the germline V gene. The germline V and J ends were trimmed by 5 bases and 7 bases, with 21 bases remaining between them. The CDR3 covers 16 residues.

The chain uses TRBV7-2 and TRBJ2-2; 7 nucleotides agree with TRBD1. The V gene's germline CDR1 is SGHTA and CDR2 FQGNSA. V trimming: 5 bases; J trimming: 0 bases; junction bases outside the gene matches: 6. CDR3 length: 16 amino acids. The CDR3 DNA reads as TGTGCCAGCAGCGCTGGACAGGTCTCGAACACCGGGGAGCTGTTTTTT. Its protein is CASSAGQVSNTGELFF.

This rearrangement joins TRBV7-2 to TRBJ2-3; D is perhaps TRBD1 (6 bases). This CDR3 contains 16 residues. Germline lookup yields CDR1 SGHTA and CDR2 FQGNSA. Deletions cut 1 base from V and 2 bases from J, with 13 bases between. CDR3 residues: CASSLVLGGATDTQYF. The CDR3 nucleotides read TGTGCCAGCAGCTTAGTCTTAGGGGGAGCCACAGATACGCAGTATTTT.

The rearrangement uses TRBV7-6 and TRBJ1-1; D uncertain. CDR1 is SGHVS, CDR2 FNYEAQ, per germline. The ends were cut back, 5 bases at V and 0 bases at J, with 13 bases in the middle. The CDR3 spans 15 residues. The CDR3 bases are TGTGCCAGCAGCCCCCCTCTCTTCATGAACACTGAAGCTTTCTTT. Translating gives CASSPPLFMNTEAFF. The full variable domain, in which reference TRBV7-6 and TRBJ1-1 provide the parts outside the CDR3, is GAGVSQSPRYKVTKRGQDVALRCDPISGHVSLYWYRQALGQGPEFLTYFNYEAQQDKSGLPNDRFSAERPEGSISTLTIQRTEQRDSAMYRCASSPPLFMNTEAFFGQGTRLTVV.

The chain combines TRBV2 with TRBJ2-4; tentative D call: TRBD1 (7 bases). In germline, CDR1 is SNHLY, CDR2 FYNNEI. V gave up 6 bases and J gave up 5 bases, with 14 bases separating them. The CDR3 spans 14 residues. The CDR3 DNA is TGTGCCAGCAGAGCAGGGGGGTCCCAAAACATTCAGTACTTC. This gives the protein CASRAGGSQNIQYF. Based on the CDR3 plus reference TRBV2 and TRBJ2-4, the full variable domain is EPEVTQTPSHQVTQMGQEVILRCVPISNHLYFYWYRQILGQKVEFLVSFYNNEISEKSEIFDDQFSVERPDGSNFTLKIRSTKLEDSAMYFCASRAGGSQNIQYFGAGTRLSVL.

V usage is TRBV6-1 and J usage is TRBJ2-7; 7 bases agree with TRBD2. CDR1 MNHNS and CDR2 SASEGT come from the germline V gene. The junction had 8 bases not matched to a gene; V was cut back by 7 bases and J by 2 bases. The CDR3 contains 14 residues. CDR3 nucleotides: TGTGCCAGCACCCCCTGGGGGGGGGCCTACGAGCAGTACTTC. Protein: CASTPWGGAYEQYF.

The rearrangement links TRBV9 to TRBJ2-7; D remains unclear. Germline V gene sequence: CDR1 SGDLS, CDR2 YYNGEE. The CDR3 spans 15 residues. V lost 0 bases, J lost 3 bases, and 13 bases lay in between. The CDR3 coding sequence is TGTGCCAGCAGCGTAGAGAATTCAGGATTCTACGAGCAGTACTTC. Amino acid sequence: CASSVENSGFYEQYF.

V gene TRBV28 combines with J gene TRBJ2-7; 7 bases align to TRBD2. The V gene end was trimmed by 3 bases and the J gene end by 2 bases; junction bases not matched to a gene: 10. The V gene's germline CDR1 is MDHEN and CDR2 SYDVKM. The CDR3 consists of 16 residues. CDR3 residues: CASSFPRASGTYEQYF. The DNA of the CDR3 is TGTGCCAGCAGTTTTCCGAGGGCTAGCGGAACCTACGAGCAGTACTTC.

The chain combines TRBV7-9 with TRBJ1-2, with TRBD1 matching 8 bases. The V and J ends lost 5 bases and 4 bases, in that order; junction bases with no gene match: 12. The CDR3 spans 16 residues. Germline-derived CDR1 and CDR2 are SEHNR and FQNEAQ (reference sequence). The CDR3 DNA is TGTGCCAGCAGCCCAGGACAGGGCCTTGATGCCTATGGCTACACCTTC. Translation gives CASSPGQGLDAYGYTF.

This chain uses TRBV5-1 with TRBJ2-7; 10 bases are shared with TRBD2. The CDR3 covers 17 residues. Looked up from germline, CDR1 is SGHRS and CDR2 is YFSETQ. V dropped 4 bases and J dropped 5; count of bases not matched to a gene: 15. CDR3: CASSLAGDGLAGDEQYF. CDR3 DNA: TGCGCCAGCAGCCTGGCAGGGGATGGGCTAGCGGGAGACGAGCAGTACTTC.

This clone was recorded only once. The V and J genes are TRBV19 and TRBJ2-7; a possible D gene is TRBD2 (5 bases). Germline lookup yields CDR1 LNHDA and CDR2 SQIVND (reference sequence). The CDR3 totals 12 residues. V was clipped by 6 bases and J by 4 bases, with 10 bases between them. The CDR3 loop is CASRGSPYEQYF. DNA of the CDR3: TGTGCCAGTAGAGGGAGCCCTTACGAGCAGTACTTC.

This clone has just one count. The chain has TRBV10-3 and TRBJ2-7; no firm D call. Germline V gene data show CDR1 as ENHRY and CDR2 as SYGVKD. Trimming took off 0 bases at V and 3 bases at J, with 12 bases between the two ends. The CDR3 spans 15 residues. DNA for the CDR3: TGTGCCATCAGTGAGTCAGCTCGGAGAGGCTACGAGCAGTACTTC. Translating it yields CAISESARRGYEQYF.

This clone has a handful of counts. The chain has TRBV5-6 and TRBJ2-7, with 9 bases lining up with TRBD1. Germline CDR1 SGHDT, CDR2 YYEEEE. This CDR3 has 14 amino acids. The V segment lost 4 bases and the J segment 4 bases; nucleotides outside the gene matches: 6. CDR3 DNA sequence: TGTGCCAGCAGCAAGGGACAGGGTAGGTACGAGCAGTACTTC. Translated, it gives CASSKGQGRYEQYF. Supplemented by reference TRBV5-6 and TRBJ2-7, the full variable domain reads DAGVTQSPTHLIKTRGQQVTLRCSPKSGHDTVSWYQQALGQGPQFIFQYYEEEERQRGNFPDRFSGHQFPNYSSELNVNALLLGDSALYLCASSKGQGRYEQYFGPGTRLTVT.

This rearrangement joins TRBV9 to TRBJ2-5, with D uncertain. CDR1 and CDR2 (germline): SGDLS, YYNGEE. This CDR3 has 16 residues. Trimming cost V 0 bases and J 0 bases, with 12 bases left between them. The chain's CDR3 is CASSVAPLSYQETQYF. As DNA, the CDR3 is TGTGCCAGCAGCGTAGCACCCCTCTCGTACCAAGAGACCCAGTACTTC.

The chain links TRBV7-2 to TRBJ1-5, with D perhaps matching TRBD1 (6 bases). V dropped 5 bases and J dropped 5 bases, with 10 bases sitting between them. CDR1 is SGHTA and CDR2 is FQGNSA in the germline V gene. The length of the CDR3 is 13 residues. The CDR3 region is CASSKSGDQPQHF. DNA for the CDR3: TGTGCCAGCAGCAAGTCAGGGGATCAGCCCCAGCATTTT.

The rearrangement links TRBV27 to TRBJ2-7, with TRBD2 matching 11 bases. Germline-derived CDR1 and CDR2 are MNHEY and SMNVEV (reference sequence). After removal of 6 bases from V and 4 bases from J, the junction contained 2 bases not matched to a gene. The CDR3 has 13 amino acids. As DNA, the CDR3 is TGTGCCAGCAGAGGGACTAGCGGTTACGAGCAGTACTTC. Translated, it gives CASRGTSGYEQYF.

This clone was recorded a few times. The chain employs TRBV4-1 and TRBJ1-1, with D possibly matching TRBD1 (6 bases). Trimming pared 0 bases from V and 0 bases from J, leaving 20 bases between. In germline, CDR1 is MGHRA, CDR2 YSYEKL. The CDR3 extends over 19 amino acids. The CDR3 is CASSQDKGLGQTMNTEAFF. CDR3 coding DNA: TGCGCCAGCAGCCAAGATAAGGGACTCGGACAGACCATGAACACTGAAGCTTTCTTT.

The rearrangement joins TRBV6-6 to TRBJ2-7; no clear D gene. The CDR3 totals 13 residues. Germline V gene data show CDR1 as MNHNY and CDR2 as SVGAGI (reference sequence). Trimming cost V 6 bases and J 4 bases, with 13 bases left between them. This chain's CDR3 is CASREPSTYEQYF. CDR3 sequence (DNA): TGTGCCAGCAGGGAACCAAGCACTTACGAGCAGTACTTC.

The J gene is TRBJ2-5, the V gene TRBV2; 9 nucleotides agree with TRBD1. The CDR3 consists of 13 residues. V gave up 8 bases and J gave up 4 bases; unmatched junction bases: 5. Germline V gives CDR1 SNHLY, CDR2 FYNNEI. The CDR3 region is CASETGQGETQYF. CDR3 DNA: TGTGCCAGCGAGACGGGACAGGGAGAGACCCAGTACTTC.

The chain links TRBV6-1 to TRBJ2-6; D ambiguous. Germline V gene data show CDR1 as MNHNS and CDR2 as SASEGT. The CDR3 spans 15 residues. The V and J ends lost 1 base and 2 bases respectively, with 6 bases between them. CDR3 residues: CASSEGAAGANVLTF. The CDR3 region has the DNA TGTGCCAGCAGTGAAGGGGCCGCTGGGGCCAACGTCCTGACTTTC.

The chain combines TRBV29-1 with TRBJ1-4; no definite D call. The V end lost 4 bases, the J end lost 6 bases, and 12 bases lay between the germline ends. The germline CDR1 and CDR2 sequences are SQVTM and ANQGSEA. The CDR3 spans 13 residues. CDR3 nucleotides: TGCAGCGTTGCACAGACGACTTATGAAAAACTGTTTTTT. As protein: CSVAQTTYEKLFF. Together with reference TRBV29-1 and TRBJ1-4, the CDR3 gives the full variable domain: SAVISQKPSRDICQRGTSLTIQCQVDSQVTMMFWYRQQPGQSLTLIATANQGSEATYESGFVIDKFPISRPNLTFSTLTVSNMSPEDSSIYLCSVAQTTYEKLFFGSGTQLSVL.

The rearrangement uses TRBV20-1 and TRBJ2-1; D not resolved. Trimming shortened V by 2 bases and J by 1 base, and 0 bases separated the two germline ends. The CDR3 consists of 11 residues. Germline-derived CDR1 and CDR2 are DFQATT and SNEGSKA (reference sequence). The CDR3 region has the DNA TGCAGTGCTAGATCCTACAATGAGCAGTTCTTC. Residues: CSARSYNEQFF.

Points on this clone: Germline and junction disagree at one end, which may indicate a read error. This chain connects TRBV7-7 to TRBJ2-1; D gene unclear. The CDR3 consists of 13 residues. CDR1 is SSHAT and CDR2 is FNYEAQ in the germline V gene (reference sequence). The chain's CDR3 is CASSLDVFNEQFF. CDR3 bases: TGTGCTAGCAGCTTAGACGTCTTCAATGAGCAGTTCTTC. Combining the CDR3 with reference TRBV7-7 and TRBJ2-1 gives the whole variable domain GAGVSQSPRYKVTKRGQDVTLRCDPISSHATLYWYQQALGQGPEFLTYFNYEAQPDKSGLPSDRFSAERPEGSISTLTIQRTEQRDSAMYRCASSLDVFNEQFFGPGTRLTVL.

The chain recombines TRBV4-2 with TRBJ1-2, with D maybe TRBD1 (5 bases). Germline V CDR1 and CDR2: LGHNA, YNFKEQ. The CDR3 totals 15 residues. V lost 0 bases to trimming and J lost 5 bases, with 13 bases between them. In DNA, the CDR3 is TGTGCCAGCAGCCAAGAGGGGGAGAAAGGGTATGGCTACACCTTC. It specifies CASSQEGEKGYGYTF.

The V call is TRBV6-1, the J call TRBJ1-1; D is possibly TRBD1 (5 bases). The CDR3 contains 12 residues. Deletions cut 2 bases from V and 7 bases from J, with 8 bases between. Germline CDR1 and CDR2: MNHNS and SASEGT. The CDR3 DNA follows: TGTGCCAGCAGTGAATTGCAGGGTGAAGCTTTCTTT. Its protein product is CASSELQGEAFF.

This chain uses TRBV13 with TRBJ2-1, with TRBD2 matching 8 bases. The V gene end was trimmed by 1 base and the J gene end by 3 bases; junction bases not matched to a gene: 2. The CDR3 covers 15 residues. The germline CDR1 and CDR2 sequences are PRHDT and FYEKMQ (reference sequence). The CDR3 loop is CASSLELADYNEQFF. DNA of the CDR3: TGTGCCAGCAGCTTAGAACTAGCGGACTACAATGAGCAGTTCTTC.

This clone has just one count. This rearrangement joins TRBV28 to TRBJ1-5; 8 bases fit TRBD1. With V trimmed by 5 bases and J by 5 bases, 5 bases remained unmatched. Germline V lookup: CDR1 MDHEN, CDR2 SYDVKM. This CDR3 has 14 amino acids. CDR3 sequence (DNA): TGTGCCAGCAGTCCAGGGGGCACAGATCAGCCCCAGCATTTT. Protein sequence: CASSPGGTDQPQHF.

V is TRBV5-6 and J is TRBJ2-6; TRBD1 matches 7 bases. Per the germline V gene, CDR1 is SGHDT and CDR2 is YYEEEE. The CDR3 runs to 17 residues. The junction had 8 bases not matched to a gene; V was cut back by 2 bases and J by 3 bases. CDR3 nucleotide sequence: TGTGCCAGCAGCTTAATAGAAGGGGGCTTTGGGGCCAACGTCCTGACTTTC. It specifies CASSLIEGGFGANVLTF.

V usage is TRBV4-1 and J usage is TRBJ1-5; maybe TRBD1 (5 bases). CDR1 and CDR2 from the germline V gene are MGHRA and YSYEKL. The CDR3 has 16 amino acids. V was pared by 1 base and J by 7 bases, with 17 bases between. In DNA form, the CDR3 reads TGCGCCAGCAGCCAAGTAGCTATGCAGGGTGGGCAGCCCCAGCATTTT. Translated, it gives CASSQVAMQGGQPQHF.

The chain uses TRBV9 and TRBJ2-1; D remains ambiguous. Looked up from germline, CDR1 is SGDLS and CDR2 is YYNGEE. Between the trimmed V and J ends, which lost 1 base and 7 bases, there was a span of 6 bases. The CDR3 has 12 amino acids. The CDR3 here is CASSVLTNEQFF. In nucleotides, the CDR3 is TGTGCCAGCAGCGTATTAACGAATGAGCAGTTCTTC.

This clone came up once. This chain connects TRBV7-9 to TRBJ2-1; D possibly corresponds to TRBD1 (5 bases). The germline CDR1 and CDR2 sequences are SEHNR and FQNEAQ (reference sequence). V shed 1 base and J shed 5 bases, with 12 bases lying between them. The CDR3 runs to 15 residues. CDR3 loop: CASSLGSGINNEQFF. CDR3 in DNA: TGTGCCAGCAGCTTAGGATCAGGGATTAACAATGAGCAGTTCTTC.